This T cell receptor (beta chain) was recorded in a study of T cell repertoires and HLA-DP antigens. Germline V gene data show CDR1 as SEHNR and CDR2 as FQNEAQ (reference sequence). The CDR3 extends over 16 amino acids. Losses at the gene ends were 4 bases for V and 4 bases for J; bases not matched to a gene: 4. As regards this clone: Its antigen is currently unknown.

Sequencing was performed with immunoSEQ multiplex PCR; in TCRdb, only in-frame clones are kept and a portion is missing. The data show around 100,000 clones, with almost 95% seen just once and less than 0.35% held by the top ten. The sequenced material came from CD4+ T cells from PBMCs. This sequence was found in a woman between 18 and 29 years old in good health and CMV-seronegative. This chain uses TRBV7-9 with TRBJ2-2; TRBD2 matches at 12 bases. The CDR3 here is CASSSLLAGGTGELFF. The CDR3 DNA reads TGTGCCAGCAGCTCATTACTAGCGGGGGGCACCGGGGAGCTGTTTTTT.